This TCR beta chain was profiled in a study of CD8 T cells in ankylosing spondylitis. Each CDR3 protein gets one entry after TCRdb re-called the 5' RACE reads with MiXCR. The repertoire holds some 25,000 distinct CDR3 sequences, with over 2% as singletons. This clonotype is categorized as medium-sized (0.01 to 0.1%). Its cognate antigen is unknown. V shed 0 bases and J shed 0 bases, with 9 bases lying between them. The CDR3 totals 15 residues. Germline V gives CDR1 SGDLS, CDR2 YYNGEE. Study conclusions and caveats: Previous work reported some of these motif variants in the synovial fluid and blood of reactive arthritis.

The sample was blood, either unsorted or a sorted T cell fraction (not recorded which). The V and J genes are TRBV9 and TRBJ1-1, with D hard to call. The clonotype comes from a female donor with ankylosing spondylitis or in good health (not recorded which). CDR3 DNA sequence: TGTGCCAGCAGCGTAGAGCCAGAAATGAACACTGAAGCTTTCTTT. Amino acid sequence: CASSVEPEMNTEAFF.